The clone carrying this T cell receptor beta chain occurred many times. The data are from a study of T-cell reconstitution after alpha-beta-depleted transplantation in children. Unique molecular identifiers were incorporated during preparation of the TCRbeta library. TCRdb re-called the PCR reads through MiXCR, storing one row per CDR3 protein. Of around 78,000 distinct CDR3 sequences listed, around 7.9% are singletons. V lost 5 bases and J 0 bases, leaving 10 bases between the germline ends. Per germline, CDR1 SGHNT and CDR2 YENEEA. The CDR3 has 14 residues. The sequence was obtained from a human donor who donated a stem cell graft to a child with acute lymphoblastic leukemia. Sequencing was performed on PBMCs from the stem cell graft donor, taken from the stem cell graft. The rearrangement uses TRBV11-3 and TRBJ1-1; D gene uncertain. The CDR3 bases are TGTGCCAGCAGCCCCGGTGGAGTGAACACTGAAGCTTTCTTT. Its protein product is CASSPGGVNTEAFF.